This T cell receptor beta chain stems from a study of PD-L1 blockade in urothelial cancer. At the level of the study: Blood was tested 3 weeks (second dose) and 6 weeks into treatment.

The V segment lost 5 bases and the J segment 3 bases; nucleotides outside the gene matches: 14. The germline gives CDR1 SGHTA, CDR2 FQGNSA. The CDR3 loop spans 19 amino acids. Sequenced by immunoSEQ multiplex PCR; TCRdb stores in-frame clones only, minus some. The profile shows approximately 48,000 clones, 86% of them singletons. The sample here was PBMCs, taken around atezolizumab (anti-PD-L1) treatment. This chain connects TRBV7-2 to TRBJ2-5; 14 bases fit TRBD2. The receptor comes from a man aged 55 to 70 with urothelial cancer. CDR3 coding DNA: TGTGCCAGCAGCCAATTACCGGGACTAGCGGGAGTAGCAGAAGAGACCCAGTACTTC. Translating it yields CASSQLPGLAGVAEETQYF.